Listed below are T cell receptor beta chains from one sample, sequenced in a study of blood T cell repertoires in COVID-19. Generated by immunoSEQ multiplex PCR, the TCRdb table keeps only in-frame clones and is missing some. The table includes about 170,000 clones, about four fifths detected once. Material for sequencing was PBMCs or T cells enriched from blood (not recorded which). The receptor set was obtained from a woman aged 50 to 60 in a cohort exposed to, infected with or recovered from COVID-19 (not recorded which). CDR3s include the opening cysteine and the closing phenylalanine or tryptophan. D genes are given only for firm matches. A clone size is listed for some rows: how often the clone was seen (once, few, many), or a class if it is expanded.

-	TRBV15	-	TRBJ2-7	TGTGCCACCAGCAAAGAGACTGTAGCCTACGAGCAGTACTTC	CATSKETVAYEQYF
TRBD2	TRBV20-1	-	TRBJ2-7	TGCAGTGCCAGTAGCGGGGGGCCTCTCTCCTACGAGCAGTACTTC	CSASSGGPLSYEQYF
TRBD1	TRBV6-4	-	TRBJ1-2	TGTGCCAGCAGCCCACAGGGGAACGCGAATGGCTACACCTTC	CASSPQGNANGYTF
TRBD1	TRBV7-9	-	TRBJ1-2	TGTGCCAGCAGCACCCGATGGGGACAGGGGGCGCAGGGCTACACCTTC	CASSTRWGQGAQGYTF
TRBD1	TRBV28	few	TRBJ1-5	TGTGCCAGCAGTTCCCGGGACAGGGCTTATCAGCCCCAGCATTTT	CASSSRDRAYQPQHF
-	TRBV18	-	TRBJ2-3	TGTGCCAGCTCACCATTCAGGACAGACCAAGACGGCACAGATACGCAGTATTTT	CASSPFRTDQDGTDTQYF
TRBD1	TRBV29-1	-	TRBJ2-2	TGCAGCGGGGGACAGGCCACAACCGGGGAGCTGTTTTTT	CSGGQATTGELFF
-	TRBV27	-	TRBJ1-4	TGTGCCAGCAGCCCCAGGTGGTCTAATGAAAAACTGTTTTTT	CASSPRWSNEKLFF
-	TRBV7-3	-	TRBJ1-1	TGTGCCAGCAGCTTAATGGGGGGTGCGAACACTGAAGCTTTCTTT	CASSLMGGANTEAFF
TRBD2	TRBV25-1	once	TRBJ2-3	TGTGCCAGCAGTAAGGCGGGGGCAGATACGCAGTATTTT	CASSKAGADTQYF
TRBD1	TRBV25-1	few	TRBJ1-1	TGTGCCAGCAGCGCCGCAGGACAGGGGAACACTGAAGCTTTCTTT	CASSAAGQGNTEAFF
-	TRBV10-3	-	TRBJ1-1	TGTGCCACCCAGTCGCCGGGTTCTGAAGCTTTCTTT	CATQSPGSEAFF
TRBD1	TRBV18	once	TRBJ1-5	TGTGCCAGCTCAACCGGGACAGGGGGCGATATTAGCAATCAGCCCCAGCATTTT	CASSTGTGGDISNQPQHF
TRBD1	TRBV15	-	TRBJ2-2	TGTGCCACCAGCAGAGAGACAGGGGGCACCGGGGAGCTGTTTTTT	CATSRETGGTGELFF
TRBD1	TRBV29-1	-	TRBJ1-2	TGCAGCGTTCAGACAGGGGGACTCGTCTACACCTTC	CSVQTGGLVYTF
-	TRBV5-8	-	TRBJ2-7	TGTGCCAGCAGCTTGCTACCGGGAAGGGTCTACGAGCAGTACTTC	CASSLLPGRVYEQYF
TRBD2	TRBV7-9	-	TRBJ2-5	TGTGCCAGCAGCCCCGGGGGAGCGGGGTCGGAGACCCAGTACTTC	CASSPGGAGSETQYF
TRBD2	TRBV7-9	-	TRBJ2-5	TGTGCCAGCAGAACCGGGACTAGCGGGGCCCCGTTGACCCAGTACTTC	CASRTGTSGAPLTQYF
TRBD1	TRBV29-1	-	TRBJ1-1	TGCAGCGTTGCCCAGGGGGTCACTGAAGCTTTCTTT	CSVAQGVTEAFF
-	TRBV7-2	-	TRBJ1-2	TGTGCCAGCAGCTATCGGGGGGGGTTCACCTATGGCTACACCTTC	CASSYRGGFTYGYTF
-	TRBV5-1	-	TRBJ2-5	TGCGCCAGCAGCCCGGGGATGGAAGAGACCCAGTACTTC	CASSPGMEETQYF
TRBD1	TRBV28	-	TRBJ1-2	TGTGCCAGCCTTAAGGGGGACAGGGGGGGTAACTATGGCTACACCTTC	CASLKGDRGGNYGYTF
TRBD1	TRBV28	-	TRBJ1-5	TGTGCCAGCAGGTACTCGACAGGGTTCGGTCAGCCCCAGCATTTT	CASRYSTGFGQPQHF
-	TRBV6-5	-	TRBJ1-2	TGTGCCAGCTGGGGAGAAGCTAACTATGGCTACACCTTC	CASWGEANYGYTF
-	TRBV10-3	-	TRBJ1-1	TGTGCCAGTACCAGGGAGGGGTGGGACACTGAAGCTTTCTTT	CASTREGWDTEAFF
TRBD2	TRBV2	-	TRBJ2-2	TGTGCCAGCATTTTCCGGGAGGAATCCGGGGAGCTGTTTTTT	CASIFREESGELFF
TRBD2	TRBV28	-	TRBJ2-7	TGTGCCAGCAGCTTTAAGGGACTAGCGGCCTACGAGCAGTACTTC	CASSFKGLAAYEQYF
-	TRBV28	-	TRBJ1-1	TGTGCCAGCAGTCATGCGGACGGGGGGAACACTGAAGCTTTCTTT	CASSHADGGNTEAFF
TRBD1	TRBV7-9	-	TRBJ2-2	TGTGCCAGCAGCCAACCACGACAGGGGGCCGGGGAGCTGTTTTTT	CASSQPRQGAGELFF
TRBD2	TRBV7-9	-	TRBJ2-7	TGTGCCAGCAGTTTAACTAGCGGGAATGACGAGCAGTACTTC	CASSLTSGNDEQYF
TRBD1	TRBV15	-	TRBJ2-2	TGTGCCACCAGCCGCAAAGGACAGGGGTTGCCCGGGGAGCTGTTTTTT	CATSRKGQGLPGELFF
-	TRBV11-2	-	TRBJ2-7	TGTGCCAGCAGCCGCGGGGTGGACGGCTACGAGCAGTACTTC	CASSRGVDGYEQYF
TRBD2	TRBV6-5	-	TRBJ2-2	TGTGCCAGCAGAACCGGGACTAGTTCGACCGGGGAGCTGTTTTTT	CASRTGTSSTGELFF
TRBD1	TRBV18	-	TRBJ1-5	TGTGCCAGCTCACCTGGGGACAGGGGGCCTTCCAATCAGCCCCAGCATTTT	CASSPGDRGPSNQPQHF
-	TRBV7-9	-	TRBJ1-1	TGTGCCAGCAGCTTAGATCTCGGGGAGGCCACTGAAGCTTTCTTT	CASSLDLGEATEAFF
TRBD2	TRBV7-2	-	TRBJ2-7	TGTGCCAGCAGTCAGACTAGCGGGGTTTTACGCTCCTACGAGCAGTACTTC	CASSQTSGVLRSYEQYF
TRBD1	TRBV6-4	-	TRBJ1-2	TGTGCCAGCAGCCGAGAGACAGGGACCTATGGCTACACCTTC	CASSRETGTYGYTF
-	TRBV27	-	TRBJ2-1	TGTGCCAGCAGTCGCGTATTCGAGACTAGAGACAATGAGCAGTTCTTC	CASSRVFETRDNEQFF
-	TRBV28	-	TRBJ2-1	TGTGCCAGCAGTTCTCGCAATGAGCAGTTCTTC	CASSSRNEQFF
-	TRBV14	few	TRBJ2-2	TGTGCCAGCAGCTCTGGACAATTCACCGGGGAGCTGTTTTTT	CASSSGQFTGELFF
TRBD1	TRBV28	-	TRBJ1-4	TGTGCCAGCAGTTCTAGGACAGGGACGGGCGAAAAACTGTTTTTT	CASSSRTGTGEKLFF
TRBD1	TRBV7-3	-	TRBJ1-3	TGTGCCAGCAGTAACCGGGACAGAGCCGAAAGTGGCACCATATATTTT	CASSNRDRAESGTIYF
TRBD1	TRBV16	-	TRBJ1-5	TGTGCCAGCAGCCAATTATGGGACAGCCATCAGCCCCAGCATTTT	CASSQLWDSHQPQHF
-	TRBV5-6	-	TRBJ2-7	TGTGCCAGCAGCTTGTTCCCGGACAGCTCCTACGAGCAGTACTTC	CASSLFPDSSYEQYF